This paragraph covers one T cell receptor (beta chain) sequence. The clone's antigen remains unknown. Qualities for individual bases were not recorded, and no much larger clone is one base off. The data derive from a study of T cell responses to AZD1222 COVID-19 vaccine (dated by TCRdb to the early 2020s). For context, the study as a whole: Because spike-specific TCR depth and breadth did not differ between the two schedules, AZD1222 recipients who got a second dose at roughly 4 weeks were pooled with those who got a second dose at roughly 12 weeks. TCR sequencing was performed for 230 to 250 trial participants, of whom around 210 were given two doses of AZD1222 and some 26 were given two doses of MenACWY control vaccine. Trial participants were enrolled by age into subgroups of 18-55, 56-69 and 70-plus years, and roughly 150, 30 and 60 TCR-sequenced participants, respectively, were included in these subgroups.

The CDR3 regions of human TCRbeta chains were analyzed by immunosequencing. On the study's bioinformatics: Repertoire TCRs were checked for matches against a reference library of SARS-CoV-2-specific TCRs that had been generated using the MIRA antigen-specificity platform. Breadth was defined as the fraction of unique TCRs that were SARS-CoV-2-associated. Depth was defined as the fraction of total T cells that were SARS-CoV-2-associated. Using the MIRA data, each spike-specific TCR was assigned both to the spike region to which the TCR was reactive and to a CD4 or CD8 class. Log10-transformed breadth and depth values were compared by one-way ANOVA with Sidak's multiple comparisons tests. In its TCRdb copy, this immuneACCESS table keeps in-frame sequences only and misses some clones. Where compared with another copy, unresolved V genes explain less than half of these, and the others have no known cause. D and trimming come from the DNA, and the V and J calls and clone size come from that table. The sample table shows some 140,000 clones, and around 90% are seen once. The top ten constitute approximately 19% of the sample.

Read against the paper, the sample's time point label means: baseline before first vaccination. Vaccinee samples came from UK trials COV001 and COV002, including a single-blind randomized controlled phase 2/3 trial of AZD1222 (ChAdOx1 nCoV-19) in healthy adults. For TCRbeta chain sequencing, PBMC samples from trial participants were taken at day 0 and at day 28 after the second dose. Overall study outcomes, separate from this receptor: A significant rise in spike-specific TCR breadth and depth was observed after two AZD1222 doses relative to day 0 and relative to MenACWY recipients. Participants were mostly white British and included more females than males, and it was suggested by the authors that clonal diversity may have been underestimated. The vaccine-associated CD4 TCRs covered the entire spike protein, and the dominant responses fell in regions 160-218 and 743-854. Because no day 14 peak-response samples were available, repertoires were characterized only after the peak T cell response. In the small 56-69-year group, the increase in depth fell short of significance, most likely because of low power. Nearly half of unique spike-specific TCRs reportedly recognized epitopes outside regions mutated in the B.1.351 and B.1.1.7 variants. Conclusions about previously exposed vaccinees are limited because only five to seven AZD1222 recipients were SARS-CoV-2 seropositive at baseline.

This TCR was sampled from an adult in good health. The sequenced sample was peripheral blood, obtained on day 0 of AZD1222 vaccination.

The nucleotides read TGCGCCAGCAGCTTAGGCGGCAATTCCTTCTACAATGAGCAGTTCTTC. It encodes CASSLGGNSFYNEQFF. Recombination connected TRBV5-1 to TRBJ2-1, with the D gene not clear enough to name. From the cysteine up to the phenylalanine, the CDR3 has a length of 16 residues. Of all the DNA, just the CDR3 is kept, 48 bases in frame from base 1. CDR1 and CDR2, per the germline V gene, are SGHRS and YFSETQ. The junction shows trimming of 2 bases on V and 3 bases on J, plus 15 bases between the germline ends.